The rows below give T cell receptor beta chains drawn from one sample of a study of blood T cell repertoires in COVID-19. The assay was immunoSEQ multiplex PCR, and TCRdb's table has in-frame clones only and misses some. The repertoire includes 150,000 or so clones, around 82% of them detected once, and over 15% sits in the top ten. Material for sequencing was PBMCs or T cells enriched from blood (not recorded which). The receptors originated from a man aged 60-69 years who had recovered from COVID-19. Each CDR3 is given with its conserved first and last residue. The D gene is left open where the match is weak. Clone size is not always given. Where it is, it says once, few, many or a class for expanded clones.

CASEQVLSGNTIYF - - TRBV2
CASSKDETSASYEQYF - - TRBV21-1
CASSHRDRGGDEQYF TRBD1 - TRBV4-2
CASSSKGVYEQYF - - TRBV7-9
CASSSLGTIGGYEQYF - - TRBV28
CASSLYRTSGRVGVYEQYF TRBD2 - TRBV5-6
CASIRDNGANEKLFF - - TRBV2
CASSPQGSGNTIYF - - TRBV9
CASSPQGGVGDEQFF - - TRBV19
CASSPLSPTEAFF - - TRBV28
CATRPGQGIQPQHF TRBD1 - TRBV15
CASSLGQGNGYTF - once TRBV7-6
CSAIGDSPLHF - few TRBV20-1
CASSPPGTGAGTGELFF TRBD1 - TRBV18
CASSLVRSGGDGYTF TRBD1 - TRBV7-2
CATILTEAYNEQFF - - TRBV2
CATSATSGNTGELFF TRBD2 - TRBV24-1
CATSGVGVGTQYF - - TRBV24-1
CASSVTSGVNEQFF TRBD2 - TRBV2
CASSYQGGQETQYF - - TRBV7-2
CASSPRQGENTIYF - - TRBV19
CASSSVRNQPQHF - - TRBV6-5
CSVGGQGASYEQYF TRBD1 - TRBV29-1
CASRQEYRGLSGANVLTF TRBD1 - TRBV28
CASSQDYRRTDYEQYF - - TRBV14
CASSLPAGNYEQYF - - TRBV28
CASSSGTGEVMYEQYF TRBD1 once TRBV28
CASSFSEYNEQFF - - TRBV12-3/TRBV12-4
CATSDRGFGNQPQHF - - TRBV24-1
CASSFGTSGRAQYF TRBD2 - TRBV7-2
CASSPTVYQPQHF - - TRBV28
CASSVSGTPKETQYF TRBD2 - TRBV9
CASSLVASETQYF - - TRBV27
CASSLAGQGGETQYF TRBD1 once TRBV7-6
CASGKAGRGANVLTF TRBD2 - TRBV5-8
CASSFPERGGVYEQFF TRBD2 - TRBV6-5
CASSFTGSVDEQFF - - TRBV19